This TCR beta chain was profiled in a study of shared clonotypes between healthy human individuals. Whole-study context: Researchers assigned three CD4 naive, three CD4 memory, two CD8 naive and one CD8 memory plate to each donor. Study-wide points: Blood alone was sampled, and tissue repertoires likely differ.

Clones were read by immunoSEQ multiplex PCR, and TCRdb kept only the in-frame ones, dropping some. In the table there are 2 million to 2.5 million clones, 93% of which are singletons. This CDR3 is 13 amino acids long. Per the germline V gene, CDR1 is MNHEY and CDR2 is SMNVEV (reference sequence). Trimming took 6 bases from V and 4 from J, leaving 9 bases between them. Naive-designated CD8 cells lacked CD45RO, were positively enriched for CCR7, and omitted terminally differentiated effector memory CD45RA+ cells. Study donors comprised healthy, HIV-negative adults devoid of recent acute infection or vaccination. Details on this clone: Its antigen is still unknown.

V is TRBV27 and J is TRBJ2-2; no clear D gene. The sample comprised naive CD8+ T cells from PBMCs. This clonotype originated in a man aged 18-30 years in good health. Some clones in this sample may be carry-over from other donors' samples. CDR3 in amino acids: CASSLRTTGELFF. As DNA, the CDR3 is TGTGCCAGCAGCCTCCGGACCACCGGGGAGCTGTTTTTT.